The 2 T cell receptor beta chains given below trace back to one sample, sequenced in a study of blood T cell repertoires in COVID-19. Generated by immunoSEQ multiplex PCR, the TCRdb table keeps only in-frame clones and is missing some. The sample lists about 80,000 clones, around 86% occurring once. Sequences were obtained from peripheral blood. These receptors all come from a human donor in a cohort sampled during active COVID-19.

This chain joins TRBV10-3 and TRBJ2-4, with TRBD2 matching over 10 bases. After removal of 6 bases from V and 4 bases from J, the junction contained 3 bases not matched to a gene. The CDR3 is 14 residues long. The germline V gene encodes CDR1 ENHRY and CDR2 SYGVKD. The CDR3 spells CAISPSGGKNIQYF. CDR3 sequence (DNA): TGTGCCATCAGCCCTAGCGGGGGTAAAAACATTCAGTACTTC.

The CDR3 nucleotides read TGTGCCAGTAGACCGGGACAGGGGGTTGGCTACACCTTC. It specifies CASRPGQGVGYTF. The chain uses TRBV19 and TRBJ1-2, with 11 bases matching TRBD1. With V trimmed by 6 bases and J by 7 bases, 4 bases remained unmatched. The germline CDR1 and CDR2 sequences are LNHDA and SQIVND (reference sequence). The CDR3 runs 13 residues. The full variable domain, its missing parts supplied by reference TRBV19 and TRBJ1-2, is DGGITQSPKYLFRKEGQNVTLSCEQNLNHDAMYWYRQDPGQGLRLIYYSQIVNDFQKGDIAEGYSVSREKKESFPLTVTSAQKNPTAFYLCASRPGQGVGYTFGSGTRLTVV.